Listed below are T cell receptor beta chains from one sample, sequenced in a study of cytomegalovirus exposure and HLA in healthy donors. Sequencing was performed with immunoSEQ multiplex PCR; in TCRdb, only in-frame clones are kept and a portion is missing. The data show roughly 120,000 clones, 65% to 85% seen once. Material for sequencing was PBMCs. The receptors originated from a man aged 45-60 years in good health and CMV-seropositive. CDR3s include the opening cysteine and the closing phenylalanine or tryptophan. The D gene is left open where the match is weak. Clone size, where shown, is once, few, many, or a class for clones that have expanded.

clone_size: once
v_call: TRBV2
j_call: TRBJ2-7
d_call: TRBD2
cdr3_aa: CASRGGTSYEQYF
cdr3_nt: TGTGCCAGCAGGGGCGGGACTAGCTACGAGCAGTACTTC

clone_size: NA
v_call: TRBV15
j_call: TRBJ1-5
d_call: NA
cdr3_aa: CATSNMWRDSNQPQHF
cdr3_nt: TGTGCCACCAGCAATATGTGGCGGGACTCAAATCAGCCCCAGCATTTT

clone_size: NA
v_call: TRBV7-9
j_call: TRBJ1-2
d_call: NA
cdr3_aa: CASSPTGTFDGYTF
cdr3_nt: TGTGCCAGCAGCCCCACAGGGACCTTCGATGGCTACACCTTC

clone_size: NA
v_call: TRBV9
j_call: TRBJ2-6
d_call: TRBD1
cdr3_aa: CASSVLGTGWISGANVLTF
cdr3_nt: TGTGCCAGCAGCGTGCTTGGGACAGGGTGGATTTCTGGGGCCAACGTCCTGACTTTC

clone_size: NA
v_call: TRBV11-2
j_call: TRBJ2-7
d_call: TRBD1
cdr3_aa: CASSLPVGQGAHEQYF
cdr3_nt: TGTGCCAGCAGCTTACCAGTGGGACAGGGCGCCCACGAGCAGTACTTC

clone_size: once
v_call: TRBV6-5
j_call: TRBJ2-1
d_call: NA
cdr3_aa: CASSPSNENEQFF
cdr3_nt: TGTGCCAGCAGTCCCTCGAACGAGAATGAGCAGTTCTTC

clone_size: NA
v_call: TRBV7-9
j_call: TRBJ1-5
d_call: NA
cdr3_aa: CASTLLIQPQHF
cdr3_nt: TGTGCCAGCACCCTATTAATTCAGCCCCAGCATTTT

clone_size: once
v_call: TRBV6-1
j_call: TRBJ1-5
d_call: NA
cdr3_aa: CASTGGSLGEPQHF
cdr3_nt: TGTGCCAGCACGGGGGGTTCTCTGGGGGAGCCCCAGCATTTT

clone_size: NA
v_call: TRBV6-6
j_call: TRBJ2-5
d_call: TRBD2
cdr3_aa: CASSIGTSGYQETQYF
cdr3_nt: TGTGCCAGCAGTATCGGGACTAGCGGTTACCAAGAGACCCAGTACTTC

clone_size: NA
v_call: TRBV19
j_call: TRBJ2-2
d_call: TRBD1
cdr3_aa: CASSSGQVYTGELFF
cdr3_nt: TGTGCCAGTAGTTCAGGACAGGTATACACCGGGGAGCTGTTTTTT

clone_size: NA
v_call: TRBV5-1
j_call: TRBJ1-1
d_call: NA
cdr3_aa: CASSLASGKGLRPLNTEAFF
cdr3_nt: TGCGCCAGTAGCTTGGCGTCAGGGAAGGGGTTACGACCTCTGAACACTGAAGCTTTCTTT

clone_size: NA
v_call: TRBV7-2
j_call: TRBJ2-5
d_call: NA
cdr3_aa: CASSRTREETQYF
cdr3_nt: TGTGCCAGCAGTAGGACGAGGGAAGAGACCCAGTACTTC

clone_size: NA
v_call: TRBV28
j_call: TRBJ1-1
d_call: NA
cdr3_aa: CASRVGGNTEAFF
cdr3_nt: TGTGCCAGCAGGGTGGGAGGGAACACTGAAGCTTTCTTT

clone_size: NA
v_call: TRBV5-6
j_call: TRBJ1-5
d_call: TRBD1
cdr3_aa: CASSLYRGRGQPQHF
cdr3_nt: TGTGCCAGCAGCTTGTATAGGGGGCGCGGTCAGCCCCAGCATTTT

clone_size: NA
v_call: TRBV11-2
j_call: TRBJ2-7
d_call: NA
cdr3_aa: CASNPTGTNYEQYF
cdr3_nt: TGTGCCAGCAATCCTACCGGGACAAACTACGAGCAGTACTTC

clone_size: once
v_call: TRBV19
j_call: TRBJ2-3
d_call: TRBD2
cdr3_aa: CASSTGTSGVNTQYF
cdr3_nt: TGTGCCAGTAGTACCGGGACTAGCGGAGTAAATACGCAGTATTTT

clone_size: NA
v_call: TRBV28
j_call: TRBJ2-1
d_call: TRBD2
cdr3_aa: CASKTWTSGTLYNEQFF
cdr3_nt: TGTGCCAGCAAGACGTGGACTAGCGGGACTTTGTACAATGAGCAGTTCTTC

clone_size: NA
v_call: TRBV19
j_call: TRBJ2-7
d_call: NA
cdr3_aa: CASSQRTGTIQYF
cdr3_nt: TGTGCCAGTAGTCAACGGACAGGGACTATACAGTACTTC

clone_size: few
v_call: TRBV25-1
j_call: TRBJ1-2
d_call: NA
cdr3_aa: CASKITGDGYTF
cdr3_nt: TGTGCCAGCAAAATCACAGGTGATGGCTACACCTTC

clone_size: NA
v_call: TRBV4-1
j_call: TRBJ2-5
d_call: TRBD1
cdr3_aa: CASSPLGQKETQYF
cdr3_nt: TGCGCCAGCAGCCCCTTGGGACAGAAAGAGACCCAGTACTTC

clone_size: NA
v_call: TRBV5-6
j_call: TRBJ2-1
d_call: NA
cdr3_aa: CASSLTRSYNEQFF
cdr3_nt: TGTGCCAGCAGCTTGACTAGATCCTACAATGAGCAGTTCTTC

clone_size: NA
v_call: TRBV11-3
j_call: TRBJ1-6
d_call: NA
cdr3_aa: CASSRGTPRQSPLHF
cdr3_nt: TGTGCCAGCAGCAGGGGGACCCCCCGACAGTCACCCCTCCACTTT

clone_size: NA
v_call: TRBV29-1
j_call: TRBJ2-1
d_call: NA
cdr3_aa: CSTAPSVFNEQFF
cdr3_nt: TGCAGCACAGCACCTAGCGTCTTCAATGAGCAGTTCTTC

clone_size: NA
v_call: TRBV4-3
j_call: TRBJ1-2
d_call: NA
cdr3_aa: CASSPRGGNAYGYTF
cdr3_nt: TGCGCCAGCAGCCCCCGGGGGGGGAACGCCTATGGCTACACCTTC

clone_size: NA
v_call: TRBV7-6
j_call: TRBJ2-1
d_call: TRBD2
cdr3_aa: CASSLETSGRSGQFF
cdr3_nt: TGTGCCAGCAGCTTAGAGACTAGCGGGAGGTCAGGGCAGTTCTTC

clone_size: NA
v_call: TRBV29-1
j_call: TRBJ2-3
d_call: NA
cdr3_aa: CSVGGTNTDTQYF
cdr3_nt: TGCAGCGTTGGGGGCACCAACACAGATACGCAGTATTTT

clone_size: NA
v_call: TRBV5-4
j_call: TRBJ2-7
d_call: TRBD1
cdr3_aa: CASSLGDRGESYEQYF
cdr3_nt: TGTGCCAGCAGCTTGGGGGACAGGGGAGAATCCTACGAGCAGTACTTC

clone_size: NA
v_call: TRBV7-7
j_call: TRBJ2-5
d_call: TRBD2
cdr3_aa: CASSYSGGDQETQYF
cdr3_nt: TGTGCCAGCAGCTATAGCGGGGGTGACCAAGAGACCCAGTACTTC

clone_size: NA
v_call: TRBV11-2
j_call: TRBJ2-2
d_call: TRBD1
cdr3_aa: CATSNRRQGATGELFF
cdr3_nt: TGTGCAACATCTAATAGGCGACAGGGTGCTACCGGGGAGCTGTTTTTT

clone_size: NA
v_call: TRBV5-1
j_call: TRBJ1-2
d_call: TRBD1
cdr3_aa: CASSLVDRATNYGYTF
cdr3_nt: TGCGCCAGCAGCTTGGTGGACAGGGCCACTAACTATGGCTACACCTTC

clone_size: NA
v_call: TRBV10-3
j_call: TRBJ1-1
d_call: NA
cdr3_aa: CAISESTDAEAFF
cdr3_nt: TGTGCCATCAGTGAGTCGACAGATGCTGAAGCTTTCTTT

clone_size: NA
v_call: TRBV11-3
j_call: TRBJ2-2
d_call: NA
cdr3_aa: CASSFTVTGELFF
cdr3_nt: TGTGCCAGCAGCTTCACTGTCACCGGGGAGCTGTTTTTT

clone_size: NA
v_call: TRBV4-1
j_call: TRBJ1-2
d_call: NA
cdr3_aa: CASSQVFSRGTNYGYTF
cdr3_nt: TGCGCCAGCAGCCAAGTGTTTTCCAGGGGCACCAACTATGGCTACACCTTC